This T cell receptor beta chain derives from a study of identical twins. Study-level points and caveats: Fewer insertions marked abundant cord blood beta clonotypes; young adult naive trended weakly, memory not at all. Low generation probability was overrepresented in out-of-frame alpha sequences shared by twins. Conclusions leaned on cross-sectional statistical analysis and did not track the same donors over time.

A universal primer site arose from template switching, and cDNA bore unique molecular identifiers. TCRdb analysed the 5' RACE reads with MiXCR anew, one entry per CDR3 protein. The sample lists about 690,000 distinct CDR3 sequences, 5.5% to 7.5% occurring once. This clonotype was observed many times. Its antigen is unknown. Sequenced sample: naive T cells sorted from blood. The source of this sequence is a man aged 18 to 29 in good health.

This CDR3 reads CSASRLGRASTDTQYF. In DNA form, the CDR3 reads TGCAGTGCCAGTAGACTGGGGCGGGCTAGCACAGATACGCAGTATTTT. The genes are TRBV20-1 and TRBJ2-3; possibly TRBD1 or TRBD2 for D (5 bases each). The germline CDR1 and CDR2 sequences are DFQATT and SNEGSKA (reference sequence). Trimming took off 6 bases at V and 0 bases at J, with 19 bases between the two ends. The CDR3 totals 16 residues.